Below are 26 T cell receptor beta chains sequenced from a single sample in a study of T cells in Graves' hyperthyroidism and ophthalmopathy. Amplified TCR beta CDR3 regions came from RNA transcripts. HTBI primers were the set used in a first-round RT-PCR of the TCR CDR3. TCRdb used MiXCR to reprocess the multiplex PCR reads, holding one entry per CDR3 protein. This table holds 380,000 or so distinct CDR3 sequences, approximately 15% found once. The sample taken for sequencing was blood. All receptors derive from a man under 40 with Graves' hyperthyroidism that later progressed to Graves' ophthalmopathy.

The table lists this clonotype with a few counts. The chain is built from TRBV20-1 and TRBJ1-5; 8 nucleotides match TRBD1. CDR1 and CDR2 (germline): DFQATT, SNEGSKA (reference sequence). CDR3 size: 15 residues. The J segment lost 1 base and the V segment lost 7 bases, leaving 9 bases of the junction unmatched. CDR3: CSVAQGAQSNQPQHF. CDR3 nucleotide sequence: TGCAGTGTTGCGCAGGGGGCTCAGAGCAATCAGCCCCAGCATTTT.

The rearrangement joins TRBV6-5 to TRBJ2-2, with TRBD1 matching 8 bases. The CDR3 has 15 amino acids. Germline lookup yields CDR1 MNHEY and CDR2 SVGAGI. V was pared by 2 bases and J by 7 bases, with 6 bases of the junction left unmatched. CDR3 in DNA: TGTGCCAGCAGTTACGTCCAGGGGGCTAGCGGGGAGCTGTTTTTT. It translates to CASSYVQGASGELFF.

This clonotype showed up just a few times. CDR3 residues: CASSLVGTDQPQHF. DNA for the CDR3: TGCGCCAGCAGCTTGGTGGGGACAGATCAGCCCCAGCATTTT. This chain links TRBV5-1 with TRBJ1-5, with TRBD1 identical over 7 bases. V trimming: 0 bases; J trimming: 5 bases; junction bases outside the gene matches: 2. The CDR3 contains 14 residues. The germline CDR1 and CDR2 sequences are SGHRS and YFSETQ.

This clonotype was seen ten or more times. The chain combines TRBV3-1 with TRBJ2-7; TRBD2 agrees at 12 bases. From germline, CDR1 is LGHDT and CDR2 YNNKEL (reference sequence). CDR3 length equals 15 residues. Trimming at V came to 1 base and at J to 4 bases, leaving 2 bases not matched to a gene. The CDR3 loop is CASSQVTSGGYEQYF. Here the CDR3 DNA reads TGTGCCAGCAGCCAAGTGACTAGCGGGGGATACGAGCAGTACTTC.

This clonotype was observed many times. V and J are TRBV2 and TRBJ1-6; D ambiguous. The ends were cut back, 4 bases at V and 1 base at J, with 17 bases in the middle. The CDR3 contains 18 residues. The germline CDR1 and CDR2 sequences are SNHLY and FYNNEI. CDR3 nucleotides: TGTGCCAGCAGTGGAACCCCCACCTTGGGGTCCTATAATTCACCCCTCCACTTT. This sequence encodes CASSGTPTLGSYNSPLHF.

The table lists this clonotype with a few counts. V and J are TRBV28 and TRBJ1-5; D remains ambiguous. The CDR3 consists of 12 residues. The germline gives CDR1 MDHEN, CDR2 SYDVKM. V was trimmed by 8 bases and J by 4 bases, leaving 9 bases between them. The CDR3 here is CASDFVNQPQHF. CDR3 DNA sequence: TGTGCCAGCGATTTTGTGAATCAGCCCCAGCATTTT.

This clonotype appeared many times. V is TRBV12-5 and J is TRBJ2-3; TRBD1 might be the D (5 bases). CDR1 and CDR2 (germline): LGHNT, FRNRAP. V lost 1 base, J lost 0 bases, and 8 bases lay in between. The CDR3 totals 15 residues. Here the CDR3 DNA reads TGTGCTAGTGGTTTGGAGGGGTTTAGCACAGATACGCAGTATTTT. It specifies CASGLEGFSTDTQYF.

There are a few counts of this clonotype. The V call is TRBV6-1, the J call TRBJ1-2; a weak D match, TRBD1 (6 bases). Germline CDR1 MNHNS, CDR2 SASEGT. The CDR3 has 15 amino acids. V lost 8 bases, J lost 5 bases, and 21 bases lay in between. The CDR3 region is CASYLPGLGGYGYTF. The CDR3 DNA follows: TGTGCCAGCTACCTCCCAGGGTTAGGGGGGTATGGCTACACCTTC.

This clonotype was seen many times. V is TRBV5-1 and J is TRBJ2-2; D may be TRBD2 (5 bases). The germline gives CDR1 SGHRS, CDR2 YFSETQ. The CDR3 contains 15 residues. Trimming left V 2 bases short and J 5 bases short, with 13 bases between. In DNA form, the CDR3 reads TGCGCCAGCAGCTTAGACGGGATGTGGACCGGGGAGCTGTTTTTT. It specifies CASSLDGMWTGELFF.

This clonotype was observed at least ten times. The chain combines TRBV2 with TRBJ2-7; D gene ambiguous. The germline CDR1 and CDR2 sequences are SNHLY and FYNNEI. The V and J ends lost 0 bases and 6 bases respectively, with 6 bases between them. There are 12 residues in the CDR3. The CDR3 DNA follows: TGTGCCAGCAGTGAAGCGCCTGGCGAGCAGTACTTC. Translation: CASSEAPGEQYF. Drawing the rest from reference TRBV2 and TRBJ2-7, the complete variable domain is EPEVTQTPSHQVTQMGQEVILRCVPISNHLYFYWYRQILGQKVEFLVSFYNNEISEKSEIFDDQFSVERPDGSNFTLKIRSTKLEDSAMYFCASSEAPGEQYFGPGTRLTVT.

This sequence joins TRBV13 and TRBJ1-1; TRBD1 aligns across 8 bases. The CDR3 sequence is 18 residues long. The germline V gene encodes CDR1 PRHDT and CDR2 FYEKMQ (reference sequence). With 4 bases clipped from V and 6 bases from J, the junction kept 19 bases outside the gene matches. CDR3 nucleotide sequence: TGTGCCAGCAGCTCGCCAGTAAGAAAAGGCAGGGGGCTCGCTGAAGCTTTCTTT. It codes for CASSSPVRKGRGLAEAFF.

This clonotype has only a few counts. CDR3 coding DNA: TGTGCCAGCACTGAAAGGGGCGGGAGTCAAGAGACCCAGTACTTC. It translates to CASTERGGSQETQYF. J is TRBJ2-5 and V is TRBV27, with 7 bases lining up with TRBD2. Trimming removed 7 bases from V and 2 bases from J; junction bases left unmatched: 10. The germline gives CDR1 MNHEY, CDR2 SMNVEV (reference sequence). The CDR3 is 15 residues long.

This clonotype was seen at least ten times. The J gene is TRBJ1-4, the V gene TRBV12-3 or TRBV12-4, with a tentative D call TRBD1 (5 bases). The CDR3 is made up of 13 amino acids. V lost 2 bases and J 7 bases, leaving 8 bases between the germline ends. Here the CDR3 DNA reads TGTGCCAGCAGTTTATGGGGGAGTGAAAAACTGTTTTTT. Protein product: CASSLWGSEKLFF.

J is TRBJ2-1 and V is TRBV9; perhaps TRBD1 as D (5 bases). Germline V gives CDR1 SGDLS, CDR2 YYNGEE. The CDR3 covers 13 residues. V shed 0 bases and J shed 7 bases, with 8 bases lying between them. The CDR3 loop reads CASSVVTANEQFF. Here the CDR3 DNA reads TGTGCCAGCAGCGTAGTGACAGCTAATGAGCAGTTCTTC.

There are many counts of this clonotype. This rearrangement joins TRBV5-1 to TRBJ1-2; D may be TRBD1 (5 bases). Germline V gene lookup returns CDR1 SGHRS and CDR2 YFSETQ. Trimming removed 5 bases from V and 2 bases from J, with 7 bases in between. The CDR3 covers 12 residues. CDR3 loop: CASRGENYGYTF. The CDR3 DNA is TGCGCCAGCAGAGGGGAAAACTATGGCTACACCTTC. The entire variable domain, with the rest obtained from reference TRBV5-1 and TRBJ1-2, is as follows: KAGVTQTPRYLIKTRGQQVTLSCSPISGHRSVSWYQQTPGQGLQFLFEYFSETQRNKGNFPGRFSGRQFSNSRSEMNVSTLELGDSALYLCASRGENYGYTFGSGTRLTVV.

In this sample, this clonotype turned up a few times. The chain carries TRBV9 and TRBJ2-1; TRBD2 matches 8 bases. Per germline, CDR1 SGDLS and CDR2 YYNGEE. The length of the CDR3 is 16 residues. J lost 5 bases, V lost 4 bases, and 11 bases had no gene match. The CDR3 region is CASSLRRGAVDNEQFF. CDR3 bases: TGTGCCAGCAGCCTGCGGCGGGGGGCCGTTGACAATGAGCAGTTCTTC.

There are many counts of this clonotype. V usage is TRBV7-9 and J usage is TRBJ2-3, with 11 bases aligning to TRBD1. In germline, CDR1 is SEHNR, CDR2 FQNEAQ (reference sequence). The trim removed 5 bases at V and 5 bases at J, leaving 6 bases unmatched. This CDR3 has 15 residues. CDR3 region: CASSTDRGQGDTQYF. The CDR3 bases are TGTGCCAGCAGCACGGACAGGGGGCAGGGAGATACGCAGTATTTT.

This clonotype was counted ten times or more. This sequence joins TRBV11-2 and TRBJ1-6; no reliable D call. Germline assignment: CDR1 SGHAT and CDR2 FQNNGV. Deletions cut 5 bases from V and 0 bases from J, with 17 bases between. The CDR3 runs to 18 residues. The CDR3 reads CASSGPLGQSSYNSPLHF. In DNA form, the CDR3 reads TGTGCCAGCAGCGGCCCTCTCGGCCAGAGCTCCTATAATTCACCCCTCCACTTT.

As regards this clonotype: A junction boundary mismatches the germline segment, possibly from a read error. J is TRBJ2-3 and V is TRBV25-1; D may correspond to TRBD1 or TRBD2 (5 bases each). Per the germline V gene, CDR1 is MGHDK and CDR2 is SYGVNS. The CDR3 runs to 14 residues. In nucleotides, the CDR3 is TGTGCCAGCAGTGAGGGTCGGGGCACAGGTACGCAGTATTTT. Translated: CASSEGRGTGTQYF.

This clonotype was observed a few times. The chain is built from TRBV24-1 and TRBJ2-7, with no clear D. V lost 4 bases and J 6 bases, leaving 9 bases between the germline ends. The germline V gene encodes CDR1 KGHDR and CDR2 SFDVKD. There are 12 residues in the CDR3. CDR3 in DNA: TGTGCCACCAGTGAGAGCTGGGGCGAGCAGTACTTC. Its translation is CATSESWGEQYF.

V and J are TRBV4-1 and TRBJ2-1; tentatively, D is TRBD2 (5 bases). Trimming cost V 4 bases and J 7 bases, with 17 bases left between them. Germline CDR1 and CDR2: MGHRA and YSYEKL. This CDR3 contains 15 residues. The CDR3 nucleotides are TGCGCCAGCAGCCCGACCCAGGCGGGTTCAAATGAGCAGTTCTTC. Translated, it gives CASSPTQAGSNEQFF.

This clonotype was counted many times. This chain connects TRBV2 to TRBJ2-3, with TRBD1 matching over 10 bases. The CDR3 sequence is 15 residues long. Looked up from germline, CDR1 is SNHLY and CDR2 is FYNNEI. V lost 4 bases, J lost 0 bases, and 1 base stayed unmatched. In DNA, the CDR3 is TGTGCCAGCAGTGGGGACAGGGGAAGCACAGATACGCAGTATTTT. Its translation: CASSGDRGSTDTQYF. Looking up the rest from reference TRBV2 and TRBJ2-3 gives the full variable domain: EPEVTQTPSHQVTQMGQEVILRCVPISNHLYFYWYRQILGQKVEFLVSFYNNEISEKSEIFDDQFSVERPDGSNFTLKIRSTKLEDSAMYFCASSGDRGSTDTQYFGPGTRLTVL.

This clonotype showed up many times. V gene TRBV7-9 combines with J gene TRBJ2-1; the D gene is possibly TRBD1 (5 bases). The germline CDR1 and CDR2 sequences are SEHNR and FQNEAQ (reference sequence). The CDR3 has 13 residues. V lost 5 bases and J lost 12, with 17 bases in between. CDR3 in amino acids: CASSEDGAPGQFF. CDR3 in DNA: TGTGCCAGCAGCGAGGATGGGGCGCCGGGGCAGTTCTTC.

As concerns this clonotype: The junction and the germline gene differ at one end; a read error may be behind it. The chain carries TRBV3-1 and TRBJ2-5; D is unresolved. Germline CDR1 is LGHDT and CDR2 is YNNKEL (reference sequence). This CDR3 has 15 amino acids. This CDR3 is CASSQFGRTQETQHF. CDR3 bases: TGTGCCAGCAGCCAATTCGGCCGGACCCAAGAGACCCAGCACTTC.

This clonotype was detected only a few times. J is TRBJ2-7 and V is TRBV5-6, with 9 positions matching TRBD1. Losses at the gene ends were 0 bases for V and 5 bases for J; bases not matched to a gene: 3. The CDR3 contains 14 residues. Germline V gives CDR1 SGHDT, CDR2 YYEEEE. The CDR3 loop reads CASSLVGTGNEQYF. The CDR3 DNA sequence: TGTGCCAGCAGCTTGGTGGGGACAGGGAACGAGCAGTACTTC.

This clonotype was detected many times. This sequence joins TRBV5-1 and TRBJ1-1, with 8 nucleotides matching TRBD1. The CDR3 extends over 13 amino acids. V dropped 5 bases and J dropped 7; count of bases not matched to a gene: 7. Germline values: CDR1 SGHRS, CDR2 YFSETQ. CDR3 nucleotides: TGCGCCAGCAGTTTTACAGGGGGAGGTGAAGCTTTCTTT. Protein product: CASSFTGGGEAFF.